A single sample is the source of the 3 T cell receptor beta chains below, sequenced in a study of control samples from healthy donors and cancer patients (dated by TCRdb to about 2020). To prepare the library, the immunoSEQ multiplex PCR assay was applied. The table comes from immuneACCESS by way of TCRdb, which keeps in-frame sequences with V and J called. Part of the clones is missing from these tables; in studies checked, under half for an unresolved V gene and the rest for unknown reasons. Present in this sample are 130,000 or so clones, roughly 89% of which were seen just once. 5.5% to 9% of the sample belongs to the ten largest clones. Sequenced sample: blood. The source of these receptors is a man between 18 and 35 years old in good health.

This sequence joins TRBV5-1 and TRBJ1-4; tentatively, D is TRBD1 (6 bases). CDR3 length: 15 residues. V was shortened by 4 bases and J by 1 base, with 11 bases between the two germline ends. CDR1 and CDR2 (germline): SGHRS, YFSETQ. CDR3: CASSKGQQTNEKLFF. The CDR3 DNA sequence: TGCGCCAGCAGCAAAGGACAGCAAACTAATGAAAAACTGTTTTTT.

The J gene is TRBJ1-2, the V gene TRBV6-5, with 9 bases that match TRBD1. After removal of 2 bases from V and 4 bases from J, the junction contained 2 bases not matched to a gene. The CDR3 spans 14 residues. Germline CDR1 is MNHEY and CDR2 is SVGAGI. The CDR3 here is CASSYTGGLYGYTF. CDR3 DNA sequence: TGTGCCAGCAGTTACACAGGGGGCCTCTATGGCTACACCTTC.

The rearrangement uses TRBV3-1 (or the pseudogene TRBV3-2) and TRBJ2-3, with 9 bases that match TRBD2. This CDR3 is 16 amino acids long. Germline V CDR1 and CDR2: LGHDT, YNNKEL (reference sequence). After removal of 0 bases from V and 5 bases from J, the junction contained 6 bases not matched to a gene. The CDR3, as DNA: TGTGCCAGCAGCCAAGATGTAGCGGGGGTGGGAGATACGCAGTATTTT. Amino acid sequence: CASSQDVAGVGDTQYF.